One TCR beta chain is described in this entry. Its antigen has not been determined. No much larger clone exists at a distance of one base, and base qualities are not known. The sample is drawn from a study of a mutant IDH1 vaccine in newly diagnosed glioma listed by TCRdb under 2021. Study-wide context: Across visits V03 through V10, patients got a total of eight vaccinations, given in weeks 1, 3, 5, 7, 11, 15, 19 and 23. Vaccination began 4-6 weeks after radiotherapy alone, or alongside temozolomide cycles in the chemotherapy-containing groups. Of the roughly 34 treated patients, about 60% were male and approximately 38% were female, and the mean age was approximately 40 years. Prior to enrollment, patients had been given standard therapy consisting of radiotherapy alone, temozolomide alone, or radiochemotherapy with temozolomide, with the combination given to most patients. Peripheral blood was drawn at six visits: V03 (baseline), V05, V07, V10, V12 and V13. For exploratory analyses, fewer than 30 treated patients had longitudinal TCRB deep sequencing done wherever samples were available. The full study reports these points: It was noted by the authors that analyses of patient blood samples could not be reproduced owing to sample limitations. PBMC samples for TCRB deep sequencing were selected based on availability. Changes in the top peripheral T cell clonotypes picked up by TCRB sequencing did not appear to be linked to pseudoprogression. Immune responses induced by the vaccine were seen in about 93% of patients across multiple MHC alleles.

Libraries were built with the immunoSEQ multiplex PCR assay. The hsTCRB Kit was used according to the manufacturer's protocol to amplify rearranged TCR beta chain sequences. TCRB libraries were sequenced on an Illumina MiSeq. The paper's data handling went like this. The kit vendor's proprietary platform handled demultiplexing, trimming and gene mapping. TCRdb stores this immuneACCESS table with in-frame sequences only. Part of the clones is absent; in the studies checked, under half of the shortfall reflects unresolved V genes, and no reason is known for the rest. The D gene and trimming were derived from the DNA, and the V and J assignments and clone size from that table. The sample contains approximately 38,000 clones, approximately 83% of them found a single time. The ten top clones hold over 1.5% of the sample. The meaning of the sample's time point label: week 5, during vaccination. A 20-mer mutant IDH1 peptide at 300 micrograms in Montanide made up each vaccine dose, which was injected subcutaneously together with topical imiquimod. All donors had newly diagnosed IDH1-mutant astrocytomas of WHO grade 3 or 4 that showed loss of nuclear ATRX. The samples were drawn from NOA16, a multicentre, single-arm, open-label phase I trial in Germany that tested a mutant IDH1 peptide vaccine in humans for the first time. Genomic DNA for TCRB sequencing was isolated from EDTA blood with the DNeasy Blood and Tissue Kit.

V drops 7 bases and J drops 2 bases, leaving 15 bases in between. The germline V gene specifies MDHEN as CDR1 and SYDVKM as CDR2. The CDR3 spans 14 residues, from the cysteine through the phenylalanine. Only the CDR3 portion is preserved as DNA: 42 bases, with reading frame beginning at the first base. The chain uses TRBV28 and TRBJ2-7; perhaps TRBD2 is the D gene, with 6 bases matching. Material: PBMCs, obtained from a glioma patient whose treatment included an IDH1 peptide vaccine. The sequence was obtained from a man aged 35 to 55 with glioma. The CDR3 is CASTYGTGAYEQYF. The sequence in DNA is TGTGCCAGCACTTACGGGACTGGAGCCTACGAGCAGTACTTC.